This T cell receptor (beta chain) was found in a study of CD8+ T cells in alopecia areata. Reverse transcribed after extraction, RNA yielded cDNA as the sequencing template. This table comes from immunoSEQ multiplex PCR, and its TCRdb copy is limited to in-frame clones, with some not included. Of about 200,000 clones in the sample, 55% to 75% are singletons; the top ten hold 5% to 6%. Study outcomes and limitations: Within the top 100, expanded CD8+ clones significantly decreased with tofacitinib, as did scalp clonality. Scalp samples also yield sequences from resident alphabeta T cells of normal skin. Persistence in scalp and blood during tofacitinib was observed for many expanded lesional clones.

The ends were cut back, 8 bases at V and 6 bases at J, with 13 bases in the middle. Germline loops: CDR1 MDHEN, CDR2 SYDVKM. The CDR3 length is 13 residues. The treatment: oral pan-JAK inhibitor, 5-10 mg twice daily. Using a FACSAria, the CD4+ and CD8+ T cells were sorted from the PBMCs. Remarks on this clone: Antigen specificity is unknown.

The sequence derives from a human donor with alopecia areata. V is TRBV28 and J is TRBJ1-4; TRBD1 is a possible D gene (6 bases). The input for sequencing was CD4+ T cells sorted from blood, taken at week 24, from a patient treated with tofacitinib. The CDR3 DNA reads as TGTGCCAGCCTGGGCCAGGGGTATGAAAAACTGTTTTTT. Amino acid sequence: CASLGQGYEKLFF.